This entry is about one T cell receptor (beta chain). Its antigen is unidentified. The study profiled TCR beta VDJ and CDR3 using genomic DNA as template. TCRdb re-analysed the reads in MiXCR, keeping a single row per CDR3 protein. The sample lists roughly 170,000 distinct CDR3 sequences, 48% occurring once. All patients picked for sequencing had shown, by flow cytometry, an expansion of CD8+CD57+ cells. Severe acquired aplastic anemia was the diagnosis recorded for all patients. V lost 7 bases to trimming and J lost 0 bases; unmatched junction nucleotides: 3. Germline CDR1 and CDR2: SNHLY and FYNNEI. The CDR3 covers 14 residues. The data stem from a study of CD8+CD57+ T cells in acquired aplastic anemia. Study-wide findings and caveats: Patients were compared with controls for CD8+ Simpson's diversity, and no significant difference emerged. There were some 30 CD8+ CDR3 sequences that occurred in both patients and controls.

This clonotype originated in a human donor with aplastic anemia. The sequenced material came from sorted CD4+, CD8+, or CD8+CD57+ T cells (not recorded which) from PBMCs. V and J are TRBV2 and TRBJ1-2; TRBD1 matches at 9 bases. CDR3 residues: CASTGTGTNYGYTF. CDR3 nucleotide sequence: TGTGCCAGCACCGGGACAGGGACTAACTATGGCTACACCTTC.